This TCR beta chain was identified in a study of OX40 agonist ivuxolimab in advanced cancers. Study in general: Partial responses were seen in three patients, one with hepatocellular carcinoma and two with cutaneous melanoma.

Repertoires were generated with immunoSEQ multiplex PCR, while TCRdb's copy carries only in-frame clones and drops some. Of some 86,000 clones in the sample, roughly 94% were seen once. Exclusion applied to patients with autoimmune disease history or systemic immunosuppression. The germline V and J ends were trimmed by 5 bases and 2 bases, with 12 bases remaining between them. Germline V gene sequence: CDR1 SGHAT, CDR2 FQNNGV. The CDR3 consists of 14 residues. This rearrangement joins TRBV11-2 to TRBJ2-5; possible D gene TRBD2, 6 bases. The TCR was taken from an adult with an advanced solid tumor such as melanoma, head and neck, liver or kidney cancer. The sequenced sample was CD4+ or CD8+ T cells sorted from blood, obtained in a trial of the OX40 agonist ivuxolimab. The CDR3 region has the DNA TGTGCCAGCAGCCCAGGGACTTTACAAGAGACCCAGTACTTC. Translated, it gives CASSPGTLQETQYF.